This TCR beta chain came from a study of cytomegalovirus exposure and HLA in healthy donors (dated by TCRdb to 2015 to 2018). Describing the broader study: An earlier analysis of roughly 610 of the donors reported around 280 Gb of sequence data and around 110 million unique TCR beta sequences obtained from 180 million or so T cells. In addition to the first cohort of 650 to 800 subjects, a separate validation cohort of under 150 different subjects was used. The T cell repertoires of 550 to 850 subjects were profiled by immunosequencing and related to cytomegalovirus serostatus. To predict cytomegalovirus infection status, the study brought together high-throughput TCR immunosequencing, statistical association of individual TCRs with disease status, and machine learning. All discovery cohort repertoires had been generated using a single sequencing platform. Roughly 5 DR-DQ haplotypes were treated as single units for association and clustering because of strong linkage in the cohort. On average, around 240,000 unique TCR beta nucleotide sequences were sequenced per donor among a few hundred genotyped donors of the cohort, with roughly a sixth of those sequences being non-productive. Donor age, sex, ethnicity and CMV serostatus were collected together with the repertoire data. Both class I and class II loci were covered by HLA typing, at four-digit resolution. To study patterns of TCR occurrence, a later analysis re-analyzed previously published TCR beta repertoires from 500 to 850 donors and added high-resolution HLA genotyping. The study aimed to test whether signatures of past pathogen exposure could be identified by cataloging public T cell receptors. A later genetic analysis used genome-wide SNP genotypes for 398 of the 666 donors, treating that subset as a discovery cohort. The number of donors typed differed by locus, with 629-630 for A, B, C, DRB1 and DQB1, 522 for DQA1, 600 to 610 for DPA1, and some 470 for DPB1. In an earlier analysis of 550 to 700 of the donors, high-throughput TCR beta sequencing was used to judge whether each TCR beta V gene segment behaved as functional or pseudogenic. The genetic ancestry cluster associated with self-reported Caucasian donors included over 65% of the roughly 400 genotyped donors. Rather than using new phenotypic data, the later analysis identified candidate immune exposures from TCR beta sequences and from how often those sequences occurred across donors. Approximately 300 gigabases of sequencing data and 70 million to 95 million unique TCR sequences made up an early release that covered roughly 670 HLA-typed donors. Overall study results and their limits: A group of highly shared sequence variants was considered likely to be a technical artifact of the sequencing pipeline. A later analysis found that TCR association rates varied across HLA loci, with DRB1 alleles showing the most associated TCRs and HLA-C alleles the fewest. In an earlier analysis of 500 to 650 of the donors, most TCR beta V segments appeared in productive rearrangements about 87% or about 30% of the time, broadly matching IMGT annotations. While some public TCRs were present in many individuals, most TCR sequences turned up only very rarely across donors. The classifier was reported to diagnose cytomegalovirus status with high specificity and sensitivity in both the original cohort and the validation cohort. Compared with the roughly 700-donor mean, donors in an Asian-associated ancestry cluster had fewer N-insertions in productive TCRs, according to a later genetic analysis. Some IMGT-functional V segments, including TRBV6-2 and TRBV6-3, could not be distinguished by the 87-base-pair reads and were therefore excluded. HLA typing was unavailable for some donors at each locus, so association tests used only the typed subset. Because counts were too low, seventeen rarely observed V segments, including chromosome 9 orphons, were excluded from the earlier analysis of 587 of the donors. The study listed approximately 160 TCR beta chains as associated with cytomegalovirus. The authors suggested that the approach could potentially be generalized to other disease states and immunological phenotypes. Only TCR beta chains were sequenced in this cohort, and the absence of alpha or paired-chain data limited detectable features. Several of the top co-occurrence clusters appeared to be linked to parvovirus B19, influenza, CMV and Epstein-Barr virus, according to a later analysis. A further reported finding was that TCR beta sequences accurately predicted the HLA-A and HLA-B alleles for most subjects in the first cohort. A few of the identified cytomegalovirus-associated TCR beta chains were confirmed in vitro to be specific for cytomegalovirus antigens. The presence/absence analyses assumed that sequencing depth was roughly uniform across donors, and that assumption may not be true. At a false discovery rate of 0.05, a later analysis linked 16,951 TCR beta sequences to specific HLA alleles. When HLA alleles, especially DR and DQ, strongly co-occurred, TCR associations were difficult to assign to individual alleles. According to a later analysis, most CMV-associated TCR beta chains appeared to be HLA-restricted, and the HLA associations seemed to be driven largely by CMV exposure. Immune exposure information for the cohort was limited to CMV serostatus. A later analysis found that HLA-associated TCR beta chains were more clonally expanded and had lower generation probabilities than equally common non-associated chains. A later genetic analysis associated a missense DCLRE1C variant with V-gene and J-gene trimming of TCR beta chains, and an independent cohort replicated the association. Linkage disequilibrium might explain the correlated functional status among segregating V segments, but an unknown experimental factor could not be ruled out.

Libraries were prepared through the immunoSEQ multiplex PCR assay. For the multiplex PCR, a mixture combining 60 forward primers for TCR Vbeta segments and 13 reverse primers for TCR Jbeta segments was used. A multiplex PCR assay on genomic DNA amplified the CDR3 region of rearranged TCR beta genes. On the Illumina HiSeq System, the amplified TCR beta libraries were sequenced as 87-base-pair reads. For the original study's pipeline: Across the 500 to 700 repertoires, a later analysis counted 80 million or so unique TCR beta chains, 9.5 million to 12 million of which were shared by at least two donors. Raw reads were error-corrected and collapsed into unique sequences with a nearest-neighbor algorithm that merged closely related sequences to remove PCR and sequencing errors. Alignment of CDR3 sequences to IMGT reference sequences was used to assign V, D and J gene segments. Each retained sequence needed at least a six-nucleotide match to both a V gene segment and a J gene segment. Rearrangements were called productive when the CDR3 lacked stop codons and stayed in frame with V and J; all others were non-productive. Following IMGT convention, CDR3 was defined as the stretch from the second conserved V-encoded cysteine up to the conserved J-encoded phenylalanine. The earlier analysis of about 570 of the donors excluded any sequence lacking an unambiguous match to a single V gene segment. An earlier analysis of fewer than 650 of the donors classified V segments as functional when productive rearrangements were above 56.7% and as segregating when the standard deviation between donors was above 5%. A statistical classification framework was built to diagnose cytomegalovirus status from the catalog of TCR beta chain sequences. In a later analysis, TCR nucleotide sequences were compared against IMGT/GENE-DB human TR gene sequences so that V and J genes could be assigned. A later analysis assigned CDR3 sequences and most-parsimonious VDJ recombination scenarios with the TCRdist pipeline. In a later analysis, each TCR beta chain was defined by its CDR3 amino acid sequence together with its V-gene family, and reads lacking a unique V-gene family were excluded. To address suspected cross-contamination and a sequencing artifact, a later analysis removed approximately 600 highly shared, low-generation-probability nucleotide sequences. A later analysis calculated a clonal expansion index for each public chain from normalized within-repertoire ranks of inferred template counts. Generation probabilities in a later analysis came from a VDJ recombination model fitted to out-of-frame rearrangements, and those results were checked against IGoR. In a later analysis, hypergeometric tests were used to score TCR-TCR, TCR-HLA and TCR-CMV co-occurrence, with a repertoire-size bias correction applied to TCR pairs. False discovery rates were estimated in a later analysis by permuting HLA or CMV assignments 20 times. A later analysis grouped co-occurring TCRs with DBSCAN, adding TCRdist sequence similarity when clustering within HLA-allele-positive subsets. For co-occurrence clustering, repertoires with fewer than 30,000 or more than 120,000 public chains were excluded, along with roughly 5 repertoires with anomalous nucleotide sharing. TCRdb obtained this table from immuneACCESS and retained in-frame rearrangements with V and J assigned. These tables miss some clones; where compared with another copy, unresolved V genes account for less than half of the shortfall, and the remainder is unexplained. For V, J and clone size, that table is used; D and trimming come from the DNA. The sample has about 160,000 clones on record, 87% of them singletons. Around 0.93% of the sample is in the top ten clones.

V is reduced by 0 bases and J by 4 bases, leaving a spacing of 8 bases between them. The germline V gene supplies CDR1 MGHRA and CDR2 YSYEKL. The CDR3 numbers 14 residues from cysteine through phenylalanine. Of all the DNA, just the CDR3 is kept, 42 bases in frame from base 1. A remark on this clone: What this receptor recognizes is not known. One base away there is no much larger clone; base qualities are not given.

The cohort was made up of approximately 670 healthy bone marrow donors. At the time of sampling, every cohort member was nominally healthy, though immune exposures that went unrecorded were likely present. The donor was CMV seronegative and was included in the group of about 400 seronegative cohort members. A peripheral blood sample was collected from each donor, and TCR beta sequencing was performed on peripheral blood mononuclear cells. Genomic DNA was extracted from the blood cell samples with the Qiagen DNeasy Blood Extraction Kit. The sequenced material came from PBMCs. The rearrangement joined TRBV4-1 to TRBJ2-3; tentative D gene TRBD2, with 5 bases matching. The TCR was taken from a woman aged 25 to 39 in good health and CMV-seronegative. The DNA is TGCGCCAGCAGCCAAGATAGAGGGCCAGATACGCAGTATTTT. Its translation is CASSQDRGPDTQYF.